This passage covers 23 T cell receptor beta chains from one sample sequenced in a study of blood T cell repertoires in COVID-19. Method: immunoSEQ multiplex PCR; TCRdb's copy keeps in-frame clones and lacks some. Found here are just over 250,000 clones, 84% of them singletons; the top ten hold under 5%. The sequenced sample was PBMCs or T cells enriched from blood (not recorded which). The receptors come from a man younger than 45 with acute COVID-19.

The table lists this clone with a few counts. CDR3 amino acids: CASTDGDEKLFF. The CDR3 nucleotides read TGTGCCAGCACGGACGGGGATGAAAAACTGTTTTTT. The gene calls are TRBV19 and TRBJ1-4; D is unresolved. The CDR3 contains 12 residues. V was cut by 9 bases and J by 6 bases, with 11 bases left in between. Germline values: CDR1 LNHDA, CDR2 SQIVND (reference sequence). The full variable domain, completed using reference TRBV19 and TRBJ1-4, is DGGITQSPKYLFRKEGQNVTLSCEQNLNHDAMYWYRQDPGQGLRLIYYSQIVNDFQKGDIAEGYSVSREKKESFPLTVTSAQKNPTAFYLCASTDGDEKLFFGSGTQLSVL.

This clone was seen only once. This chain joins TRBV14 and TRBJ2-4; maybe TRBD2 (6 bases). CDR3 size: 15 residues. In germline, CDR1 is SGHDN, CDR2 FVKESK. Trimming took off 3 bases at V and 7 bases at J, with 16 bases between the two ends. The CDR3 nucleotides read TGTGCCAGCAGCCACGGTCCGGGACTTCAGAACATTCAGTACTTC. Encoded protein: CASSHGPGLQNIQYF. Supplemented by reference TRBV14 and TRBJ2-4, the full variable domain reads EAGVTQFPSHSVIEKGQTVTLRCDPISGHDNLYWYRRVMGKEIKFLLHFVKESKQDESGMPNNRFLAERTGGTYSTLKVQPAELEDSGVYFCASSHGPGLQNIQYFGAGTRLSVL.

The chain joins TRBV12-3 or TRBV12-4 to TRBJ1-5, with D hard to call. V was trimmed by 6 bases and J by 4 bases, leaving 10 bases between them. The CDR3 is 13 amino acids. The CDR3 DNA reads as TGTGCCAGCAGCTCCCTGAGAAATCAGCCCCAGCATTTT. Its protein is CASSSLRNQPQHF.

The genes are TRBV7-2 and TRBJ2-5, with TRBD2 matching over 8 bases. The CDR3 runs 12 residues. Germline-derived CDR1 and CDR2 are SGHTA and FQGNSA. The V segment lost 5 bases and the J segment 14 bases; nucleotides outside the gene matches: 10. The CDR3 spells CASSTRLAGGYF. The DNA for the CDR3 is TGTGCCAGCAGCACCCGACTGGCGGGGGGTTACTTC.

In this sample, this clone turned up a few times. V usage is TRBV28 and J usage is TRBJ1-5; D is unresolved. In germline, CDR1 is MDHEN, CDR2 SYDVKM. CDR3 length: 14 amino acids. Trimming shortened V by 2 bases and J by 4 bases, and 9 bases separated the two germline ends. DNA for the CDR3: TGTGCCAGCAGTTTACTACAGCCTAATCAGCCCCAGCATTTT. It translates to CASSLLQPNQPQHF.

This chain connects TRBV2 to TRBJ2-1; 9 bases fit TRBD1. Trimming removed 6 bases from V and 3 bases from J; junction bases left unmatched: 0. The CDR3 runs 13 residues. CDR1 is SNHLY, CDR2 FYNNEI, per germline. CDR3 nucleotides: TGTGCCAGCAGGGACAGGGGCTACAATGAGCAGTTCTTC. Translated, it gives CASRDRGYNEQFF. Full variable domain (missing parts from reference TRBV2 and TRBJ2-1): EPEVTQTPSHQVTQMGQEVILRCVPISNHLYFYWYRQILGQKVEFLVSFYNNEISEKSEIFDDQFSVERPDGSNFTLKIRSTKLEDSAMYFCASRDRGYNEQFFGPGTRLTVL.

As DNA, the CDR3 is TGTGCCAGCAGCTACACTAGCGCCTCCTACAATGAGCAGTTCTTC. Protein sequence: CASSYTSASYNEQFF. The chain couples TRBV5-4 to TRBJ2-1; 7 nucleotides line up with TRBD2. The CDR3 runs to 15 residues. Unmatched junction bases numbered 3, after V lost 3 bases and J lost 0 bases. Germline CDR1 is SGHNT and CDR2 is YYREEE (reference sequence).

The chain carries TRBV9 and TRBJ1-1; 8 bases match TRBD1. This CDR3 has 15 residues. V shed 0 bases, J shed 1 base, and the junction held 2 bases outside the gene matches. Germline CDR1 and CDR2: SGDLS and YYNGEE. CDR3: CASSVARGRNTEAFF. DNA for the CDR3: TGTGCCAGCAGCGTAGCCAGGGGGCGGAACACTGAAGCTTTCTTT.

This rearrangement joins TRBV9 to TRBJ1-4, with no clear D. V lost 0 bases, J lost 10 bases, and 19 bases lay in between. The CDR3 extends over 16 amino acids. Germline V gene sequence: CDR1 SGDLS, CDR2 YYNGEE. The CDR3 here is CASSVATEGTDAKLFF. The CDR3 nucleotides read TGTGCCAGCAGCGTAGCTACAGAGGGTACTGACGCAAAACTGTTTTTT.

The CDR3 DNA reads TGTGCCAGCAGTACGTCCGGGAGAGGCGCAGATACGCAGTATTTT. It is translated as CASSTSGRGADTQYF. The chain joins TRBV9 to TRBJ2-3, with D maybe TRBD2 (6 bases). Germline V CDR1 and CDR2: SGDLS, YYNGEE. The CDR3 sequence is 15 residues long. V was clipped by 5 bases and J by 4 bases, with 17 bases between them.

The genes are TRBV19 and TRBJ2-7; no clear D gene. Germline V gene sequence: CDR1 LNHDA, CDR2 SQIVND (reference sequence). The CDR3 extends over 13 amino acids. The V gene lost 0 bases and the J gene lost 3 bases, with 6 bases spanning the gap. The CDR3 here is CASSIEAGYEQYV. In DNA form, the CDR3 reads TGTGCCAGTAGTATAGAGGCAGGCTACGAGCAGTACGTC.

J is TRBJ1-5 and V is TRBV19; no reliable D call. CDR3 length equals 13 residues. Germline lookup yields CDR1 LNHDA and CDR2 SQIVND (reference sequence). Trimming took off 6 bases at V and 2 bases at J, with 8 bases between the two ends. The CDR3 is CASSLTGNQPQHF. The CDR3 nucleotides are TGTGCCAGTAGCCTTACAGGCAATCAGCCCCAGCATTTT.

The chain has TRBV6-5 and TRBJ2-5, with TRBD1 matching over 7 bases. There are 14 residues in the CDR3. Germline V gives CDR1 MNHEY, CDR2 SVGAGI. Unmatched junction bases numbered 7, after V lost 8 bases and J lost 1 base. The CDR3: CASHRGLGQETQYF. The CDR3 nucleotides are TGTGCCAGCCACAGGGGCCTCGGCCAAGAGACCCAGTACTTC.

CDR3 amino acids: CASRGQYNDYGYTF. In nucleotides, the CDR3 is TGTGCCAGTCGGGGACAGTACAACGACTATGGCTACACCTTC. The chain has TRBV19 and TRBJ1-2; 7 nucleotides agree with TRBD1. V shed 8 bases and J 3 bases; nucleotides not matched to a gene: 9. Germline lookup yields CDR1 LNHDA and CDR2 SQIVND (reference sequence). There are 14 residues in the CDR3.

This sequence joins TRBV3-1 (or the pseudogene TRBV3-2) and TRBJ2-5, with TRBD2 identical over 10 bases. The CDR3 extends over 17 amino acids. Germline CDR1 LGHDT, CDR2 YNNKEL (reference sequence). V was clipped by 7 bases and J by 0 bases; unmatched bases: 11. The CDR3, as DNA: TGTGCCAGCACCCTAGCGGGGGCCCGGAGGGACCAAGAGACCCAGTACTTC. Translating it yields CASTLAGARRDQETQYF.

The rearrangement links TRBV11-2 to TRBJ2-7, with D perhaps TRBD1 (6 bases). Germline CDR1 reads SGHAT; CDR2 reads FQNNGV. V shed 5 bases and J shed 4 bases, with 15 bases lying between them. The CDR3 has 14 amino acids. The CDR3 loop is CASSLHGQSYEQYV. The DNA of the CDR3 is TGTGCCAGCAGCCTCCACGGACAGTCTTACGAGCAGTACGTC.

The rearrangement uses TRBV5-6 and TRBJ2-1, with 11 positions matching TRBD2. This CDR3 is 14 amino acids long. After removal of 5 bases from V and 10 bases from J, the junction contained 8 bases not matched to a gene. Germline V lookup: CDR1 SGHDT, CDR2 YYEEEE. The CDR3 is CASSLAGGPREQFF. The CDR3 bases are TGTGCCAGCAGTTTAGCGGGAGGGCCGCGCGAGCAGTTCTTC.

The chain carries TRBV19 and TRBJ1-1; D not resolved. There are 13 residues in the CDR3. Trimming stripped 10 bases from V and 0 bases from J, with 12 bases between. Germline CDR1 reads LNHDA; CDR2 reads SQIVND (reference sequence). CDR3 amino acids: CATSWALNTEAFF. CDR3 bases: TGTGCCACCTCTTGGGCTCTGAACACTGAAGCTTTCTTT.

The chain combines TRBV18 with TRBJ2-5; a possible D gene is TRBD2 (5 bases). The germline gives CDR1 KGHSH, CDR2 LQKENI. This CDR3 has 17 amino acids. The V end was cut by 2 bases, the J end by 1 base, with 17 bases between. The CDR3, as DNA: TGTGCCAGCTCACCAAGGTTCGGGGAGTTCACCCAAGAGACCCAGTACTTC. Amino acid sequence: CASSPRFGEFTQETQYF.

The chain has TRBV6-1 and TRBJ2-7, with D tentatively TRBD1 (5 bases). This CDR3 region has 15 residues. V lost 0 bases to trimming and J lost 1 base, with 10 bases between them. Germline CDR1 is MNHNS and CDR2 is SASEGT. For the CDR3, the DNA is TGTGCCAGCAGTGAAGCTACGACAGTATCCTACGAGCAGTACGTC. Amino acids: CASSEATTVSYEQYV.

This chain connects TRBV19 to TRBJ2-2; TRBD2 matches at 8 bases. Germline trimming cut 8 bases from V and 6 bases from J; bases unmatched to any gene: 2. CDR1 and CDR2 (germline): LNHDA, SQIVND (reference sequence). The CDR3 has 12 residues. The chain's CDR3 is CASAGGPGELFF. The CDR3 region has the DNA TGTGCCAGTGCGGGGGGCCCCGGGGAGCTGTTTTTT.

The J gene is TRBJ2-6, the V gene TRBV7-3; D unclear. V was trimmed by 5 bases and J by 1 base, leaving 6 bases between them. The CDR3 contains 14 residues. Germline V gives CDR1 SGHTA, CDR2 FQGTGA. Here the CDR3 reads CASSRTSGANVLTF. CDR3 sequence (DNA): TGTGCCAGCAGCCGCACTTCTGGGGCCAACGTCCTGACTTTC.

The V call is TRBV7-2, the J call TRBJ2-1, with 7 nucleotides matching TRBD2. The CDR3 totals 15 residues. Germline V gives CDR1 SGHTA, CDR2 FQGNSA. Trimming cost V 1 base and J 3 bases; bases outside gene matches: 3. The CDR3 here is CASSLGGTNYNEQFF. CDR3 nucleotide sequence: TGTGCCAGCAGCTTAGGGGGGACTAACTACAATGAGCAGTTCTTC. Full variable domain (missing parts from reference TRBV7-2 and TRBJ2-1): GAGVSQSPSNKVTEKGKDVELRCDPISGHTALYWYRQSLGQGLEFLIYFQGNSAPDKSGLPSDRFSAERTGGSVSTLTIQRTQQEDSAVYLCASSLGGTNYNEQFFGPGTRLTVL.